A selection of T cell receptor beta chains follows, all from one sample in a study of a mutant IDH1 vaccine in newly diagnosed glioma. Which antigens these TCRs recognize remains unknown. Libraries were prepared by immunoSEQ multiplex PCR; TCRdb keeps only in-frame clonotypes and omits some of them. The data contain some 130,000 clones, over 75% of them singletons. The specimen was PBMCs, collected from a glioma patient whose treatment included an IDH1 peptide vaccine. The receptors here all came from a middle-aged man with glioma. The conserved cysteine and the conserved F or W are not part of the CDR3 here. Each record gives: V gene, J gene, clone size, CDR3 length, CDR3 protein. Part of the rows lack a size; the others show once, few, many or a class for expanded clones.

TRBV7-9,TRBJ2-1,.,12,ASSLVGSYNEQF
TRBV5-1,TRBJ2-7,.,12,ASSLVDSIGEQY
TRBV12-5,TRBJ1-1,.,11,ASGFGGNTEAF
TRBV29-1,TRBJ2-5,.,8,SVAQKTQY
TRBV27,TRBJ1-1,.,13,ASSPWTGEGTEAF
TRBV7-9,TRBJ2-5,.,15,ASSSVLAGLYQETQY
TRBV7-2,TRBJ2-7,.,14,ASKSSPQGLAWEQY
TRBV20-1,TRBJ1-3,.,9,SAISGNTIY
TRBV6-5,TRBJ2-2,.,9,ASSLHGELF
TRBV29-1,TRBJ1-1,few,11,SVTGGMNTEAF
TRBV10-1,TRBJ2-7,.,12,ASSENRSSYEQY
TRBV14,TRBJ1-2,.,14,ASSQAHRTANYGYT
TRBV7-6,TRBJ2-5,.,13,ASSLLAGGPETQY
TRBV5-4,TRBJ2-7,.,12,ASREQRASYEQY
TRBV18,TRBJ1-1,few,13,ASSRGGAPNTEAF
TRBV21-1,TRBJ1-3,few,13,ASSKGPSSGNTIY
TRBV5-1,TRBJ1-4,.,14,ASSPGGGFSNEKLF
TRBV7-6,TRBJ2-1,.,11,ASSLAAATEQF
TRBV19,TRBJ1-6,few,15,ASIGGSGGGYNSPLH
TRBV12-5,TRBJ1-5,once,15,ASGLARGGGSNQPQH
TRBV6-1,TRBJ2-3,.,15,ASSERQGRSSTDTQY
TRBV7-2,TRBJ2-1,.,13,ASRLGQGRNNEQF